Sequencing of this T cell receptor (beta chain) was carried out in a study of OX40 agonist ivuxolimab in advanced cancers. Study findings and constraints: Not determined was the antigen specificity of the expanded peripheral T cells.

Regarding this clone: The antigen is not known.

This CDR3 region has 14 residues. Germline V lookup: CDR1 SEHNR, CDR2 FQNEAQ (reference sequence). Trimming removed 7 bases from V and 5 bases from J; junction bases left unmatched: 8. TCRdb keeps only in-frame clones here, not all; method: immunoSEQ multiplex PCR. The sample holds 55,000 or so clones, 75% to 90% seen once. V gene TRBV7-9 combines with J gene TRBJ2-5, with 9 bases fitting TRBD2. The sequenced sample was CD4+ or CD8+ T cells sorted from blood, obtained in a trial of the OX40 agonist ivuxolimab. This receptor was identified in an adult with an advanced solid tumor such as melanoma, head and neck, liver or kidney cancer. CDR3 DNA: TGTGCCAGCAAGGCGGCTAGCGGGACGGAGACCCAGTACTTC. Translated, it gives CASKAASGTETQYF.